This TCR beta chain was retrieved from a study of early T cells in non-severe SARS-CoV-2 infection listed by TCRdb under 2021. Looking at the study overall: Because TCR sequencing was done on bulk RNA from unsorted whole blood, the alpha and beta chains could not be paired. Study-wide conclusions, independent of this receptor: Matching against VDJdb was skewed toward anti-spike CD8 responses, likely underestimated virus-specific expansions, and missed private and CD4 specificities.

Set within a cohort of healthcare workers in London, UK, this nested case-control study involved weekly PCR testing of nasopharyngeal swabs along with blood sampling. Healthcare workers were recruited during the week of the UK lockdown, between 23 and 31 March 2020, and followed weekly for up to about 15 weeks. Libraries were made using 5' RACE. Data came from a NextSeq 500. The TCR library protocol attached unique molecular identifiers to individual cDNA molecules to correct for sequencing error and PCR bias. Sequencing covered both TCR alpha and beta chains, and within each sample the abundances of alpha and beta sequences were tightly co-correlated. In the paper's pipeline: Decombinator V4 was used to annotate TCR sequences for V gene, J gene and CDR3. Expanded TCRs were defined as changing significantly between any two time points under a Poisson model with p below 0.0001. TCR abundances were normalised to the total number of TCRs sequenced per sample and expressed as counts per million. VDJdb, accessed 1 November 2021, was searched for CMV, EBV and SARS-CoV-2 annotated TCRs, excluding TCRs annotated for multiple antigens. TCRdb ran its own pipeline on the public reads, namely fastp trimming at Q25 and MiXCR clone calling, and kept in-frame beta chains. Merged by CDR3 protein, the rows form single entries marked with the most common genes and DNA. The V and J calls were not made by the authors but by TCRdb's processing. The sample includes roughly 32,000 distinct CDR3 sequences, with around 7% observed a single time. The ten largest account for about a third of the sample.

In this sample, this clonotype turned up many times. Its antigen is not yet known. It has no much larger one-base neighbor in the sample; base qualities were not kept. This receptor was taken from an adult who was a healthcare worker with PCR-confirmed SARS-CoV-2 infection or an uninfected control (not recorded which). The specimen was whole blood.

The DNA sequence is TGTGCCAGCGCAGGGGGGAACTATGGCTACACCTTC. The translation is CASAGGNYGYTF. The V gene is TRBV18 and the J gene is TRBJ1-2, with 7 middle bases fitting TRBD1. The CDR3 holds 12 amino acids from the cysteine to the phenylalanine. Only CDR3 DNA remains: 36 bases, in frame from the first base. From a lookup of the germline V gene, CDR1 and CDR2 are KGHSH and LQKENI. Trimming takes 8 bases off V and 2 bases off J; junction bases not matched to a gene: 2.